The subject of this entry is one T cell receptor beta chain. What it recognizes is unknown. PCR employed 60 Vbeta and 13 Jbeta primers. Profiled with immunoSEQ multiplex PCR; TCRdb holds only in-frame clones, not every one. The sample has approximately 80,000 clones. The CDR3 spans 16 residues. Germline loops: CDR1 SGHTA, CDR2 FQGNSA. The junction had 7 bases not matched to a gene; V was cut back by 5 bases and J by 5 bases. These data come from a study of cytomegalovirus exposure and HLA in healthy donors. Study results and caveats: It was 150 to 200 TCR beta chains that were listed as cytomegalovirus-associated. Presence/absence analyses assumed roughly uniform sequencing depth across donors.

The gene calls are TRBV7-2 and TRBJ2-5; 14 bases align to TRBD2. Sequencing used PBMCs. The receptor's source is a woman aged 30 to 39 in good health and CMV-seronegative. In DNA, the CDR3 is TGTGCCAGCAGCCCCGGGACTAGCGGGAGCTGGGAGACCCAGTACTTC. Translation: CASSPGTSGSWETQYF.